The rows below give T cell receptor beta chains drawn from one sample of a study of response to subunit inactivated influenza vaccine. TCRdb itself ran the RT-PCR reads through MiXCR, one entry per CDR3 protein. The sample shows 150,000 to 200,000 distinct CDR3 sequences, 12% of them seen only once. The same data also went into a second study, on T cells expressing NK-cell markers.

This specimen consisted of CD8+ T cells sorted from PBMCs, obtained 12 days after vaccination. The receptors here all came from a man between 50 and 59 years old who received an inactivated influenza vaccine. Each CDR3 is given with its conserved first and last residue. A D gene is named only where the DNA matches it firmly. Not every row has a clone size; where given, it reads once, few, many or a size class.

J gene: TRBJ2-7; D gene: TRBD1; clone size: few; V gene: TRBV20-1; CDR3 protein: CSATGTGVGLNYEQYF; CDR3 DNA: TGCAGTGCTACCGGGACAGGGGTGGGCTTGAACTACGAGCAGTACTTC
J gene: TRBJ2-2; D gene: TRBD2; clone size: NA; V gene: TRBV28; CDR3 protein: CASSFTWTSVTGELFF; CDR3 DNA: TGTGCCAGCAGTTTTACGTGGACTAGCGTGACCGGGGAGCTGTTTTTT
J gene: TRBJ2-4; D gene: NA; clone size: NA; V gene: TRBV2; CDR3 protein: CASSEVVTGLGAKNIQYF; CDR3 DNA: TGTGCCAGCAGTGAAGTGGTGACAGGATTAGGAGCCAAAAACATTCAGTACTTC
J gene: TRBJ2-6; D gene: TRBD1; clone size: few; V gene: TRBV2; CDR3 protein: CASRGVMAGGYPGANVLTF; CDR3 DNA: TGTGCCAGCAGAGGGGTAATGGCAGGGGGCTATCCTGGGGCCAACGTCCTGACTTTC
J gene: TRBJ1-1; D gene: NA; clone size: many; V gene: TRBV12-3/TRBV12-4; CDR3 protein: CASRPRQVEAFF; CDR3 DNA: TGTGCCAGCAGACCCCGACAGGTTGAAGCTTTCTTT
J gene: TRBJ1-5; D gene: NA; clone size: many; V gene: TRBV20-1; CDR3 protein: CSARNSNQPQHF; CDR3 DNA: TGCAGTGCTAGGAATAGCAATCAGCCCCAGCATTTT
J gene: TRBJ2-2; D gene: TRBD2; clone size: NA; V gene: TRBV12-3/TRBV12-4; CDR3 protein: CASSLGTSGPGELFF; CDR3 DNA: TGTGCCAGCAGTCTAGGGACTAGCGGCCCCGGGGAGCTGTTTTTT
J gene: TRBJ2-3; D gene: TRBD1; clone size: many; V gene: TRBV29-1; CDR3 protein: CSDYDRETDTQYF; CDR3 DNA: TGCAGCGACTACGACAGGGAGACAGATACGCAGTATTTT
J gene: TRBJ2-7; D gene: NA; clone size: many; V gene: TRBV7-9; CDR3 protein: CASSFPGYEQYF; CDR3 DNA: TGTGCCAGCAGCTTCCCCGGGTACGAGCAGTACTTC
J gene: TRBJ2-1; D gene: NA; clone size: few; V gene: TRBV28; CDR3 protein: CASSLPSTANYNEQFF; CDR3 DNA: TGTGCCAGCAGTTTACCGAGTACGGCTAACTACAATGAGCAGTTCTTC
J gene: TRBJ2-1; D gene: TRBD1; clone size: few; V gene: TRBV4-3; CDR3 protein: CASSQSGTGGYNEQFF; CDR3 DNA: TGCGCCAGCAGCCAATCCGGGACAGGGGGCTACAATGAGCAGTTCTTC
J gene: TRBJ1-4; D gene: NA; clone size: NA; V gene: TRBV4-2; CDR3 protein: CASSQDYRMAGEKLFF; CDR3 DNA: TGTGCCAGCAGCCAAGATTACAGGATGGCGGGTGAAAAACTGTTTTTT
J gene: TRBJ1-5; D gene: NA; clone size: NA; V gene: TRBV12-3/TRBV12-4; CDR3 protein: CASSFGQGNQPQHF; CDR3 DNA: TGTGCCAGCAGTTTCGGACAAGGCAATCAGCCCCAGCATTTT
J gene: TRBJ2-5; D gene: TRBD1; clone size: NA; V gene: TRBV7-6; CDR3 protein: CASSLNTGTGGVYQETQYF; CDR3 DNA: TGTGCCAGCAGCCTGAACACCGGGACAGGGGGGGTATACCAAGAGACCCAGTACTTC
J gene: TRBJ1-3; D gene: NA; clone size: NA; V gene: TRBV15; CDR3 protein: CATSRDRTSGNTIYF; CDR3 DNA: TGTGCCACCAGCAGAGATAGGACCTCTGGAAACACCATATATTTT
J gene: TRBJ1-5; D gene: NA; clone size: NA; V gene: TRBV27; CDR3 protein: CASSRGRVQPQHF; CDR3 DNA: TGTGCCAGCAGCCGCGGGAGGGTACAGCCCCAGCATTTT
J gene: TRBJ2-7; D gene: NA; clone size: NA; V gene: TRBV5-1; CDR3 protein: CASSSTGRGEDEQYF; CDR3 DNA: TGCGCCAGCAGCTCGACAGGGCGCGGGGAGGACGAGCAGTACTTC
J gene: TRBJ1-1; D gene: NA; clone size: few; V gene: TRBV7-9; CDR3 protein: CASSNAQGIYSNTEAFF; CDR3 DNA: TGTGCCAGCAGCAACGCCCAGGGGATTTACTCGAACACTGAAGCTTTCTTT
J gene: TRBJ2-3; D gene: NA; clone size: NA; V gene: TRBV18; CDR3 protein: CASSPPDRGTDTQYF; CDR3 DNA: TGTGCCAGCTCACCACCCGACCGGGGCACAGATACGCAGTATTTT
J gene: TRBJ2-1; D gene: TRBD1; clone size: NA; V gene: TRBV6-5; CDR3 protein: CASSSMTGGNYNEQFF; CDR3 DNA: TGTGCCAGCAGTTCTATGACAGGGGGGAACTACAATGAGCAGTTCTTC
J gene: TRBJ2-6; D gene: NA; clone size: NA; V gene: TRBV2; CDR3 protein: CASSASQTGANVLTF; CDR3 DNA: TGTGCCAGCAGTGCCTCTCAAACTGGGGCCAACGTCCTGACTTTC
J gene: TRBJ2-1; D gene: NA; clone size: NA; V gene: TRBV9; CDR3 protein: CASSVVSSDEQFF; CDR3 DNA: TGTGCCAGCAGCGTGGTTAGCTCCGATGAGCAGTTCTTC
J gene: TRBJ1-2; D gene: TRBD1; clone size: few; V gene: TRBV5-1; CDR3 protein: CASSLETGSDGYTF; CDR3 DNA: TGCGCCAGCAGCTTGGAGACAGGGAGCGATGGCTACACCTTC
J gene: TRBJ2-1; D gene: NA; clone size: NA; V gene: TRBV28; CDR3 protein: CASTTYNEQFF; CDR3 DNA: TGTGCCAGCACGACTTACAATGAGCAGTTCTTC
J gene: TRBJ1-1; D gene: NA; clone size: few; V gene: TRBV25-1; CDR3 protein: CASSSRPGEAFF; CDR3 DNA: TGTGCCAGCAGCTCTAGGCCGGGGGAAGCTTTCTTT
J gene: TRBJ2-6; D gene: NA; clone size: NA; V gene: TRBV2; CDR3 protein: CASSEVGTYFSGANVLTF; CDR3 DNA: TGTGCCAGCAGTGAAGTGGGGACATATTTCTCTGGGGCCAACGTCCTGACTTTC
J gene: TRBJ2-1; D gene: NA; clone size: many; V gene: TRBV20-1; CDR3 protein: CSANGLSGHYNEQFF; CDR3 DNA: TGCAGTGCTAATGGACTCAGCGGGCATTACAATGAGCAGTTCTTC
J gene: TRBJ2-7; D gene: NA; clone size: NA; V gene: TRBV12-3/TRBV12-4; CDR3 protein: CASSFSDSHSYEQYF; CDR3 DNA: TGTGCCAGCAGTTTTTCGGACAGCCACTCCTACGAGCAGTACTTC
J gene: TRBJ2-5; D gene: NA; clone size: few; V gene: TRBV7-8; CDR3 protein: CASSLEGPWYGETQYF; CDR3 DNA: TGTGCCAGCAGCTTAGAGGGTCCCTGGTACGGGGAGACCCAGTACTTC
J gene: TRBJ2-5; D gene: TRBD1; clone size: many; V gene: TRBV28; CDR3 protein: CASSRLGVGTGPQETQYF; CDR3 DNA: TGTGCCAGCAGCCGACTGGGCGTAGGGACAGGGCCTCAAGAGACCCAGTACTTC
J gene: TRBJ2-2; D gene: TRBD1; clone size: NA; V gene: TRBV24-1; CDR3 protein: CATSGGTGAAGELFF; CDR3 DNA: TGTGCCACCAGTGGCGGGACAGGGGCCGCCGGGGAGCTGTTTTTT
J gene: TRBJ2-7; D gene: TRBD1; clone size: few; V gene: TRBV15; CDR3 protein: CATSRDKGQPDSYEQYF; CDR3 DNA: TGTGCCACCAGCAGAGACAAGGGACAGCCCGACTCCTACGAGCAGTACTTC
J gene: TRBJ1-3; D gene: NA; clone size: many; V gene: TRBV29-1; CDR3 protein: CSVDAPSGNTIYF; CDR3 DNA: TGCAGCGTTGACGCCCCGTCTGGAAACACCATATATTTT
J gene: TRBJ2-3; D gene: NA; clone size: few; V gene: TRBV12-3/TRBV12-4; CDR3 protein: CASSRAGAGDTQYF; CDR3 DNA: TGTGCCAGCAGCCGCGCGGGGGCTGGAGATACGCAGTATTTT
J gene: TRBJ2-1; D gene: NA; clone size: few; V gene: TRBV5-6; CDR3 protein: CASSPWTASSYNEQFF; CDR3 DNA: TGTGCCAGCAGCCCATGGACGGCTAGCTCCTACAATGAGCAGTTCTTC
J gene: TRBJ1-2; D gene: NA; clone size: few; V gene: TRBV12-3/TRBV12-4; CDR3 protein: CASSGRHDYGYTF; CDR3 DNA: TGTGCCAGCAGTGGCCGGCACGACTATGGCTACACCTTC
J gene: TRBJ2-7; D gene: NA; clone size: few; V gene: TRBV29-1; CDR3 protein: CSVTPGLSDEQYF; CDR3 DNA: TGCAGCGTGACCCCGGGACTCTCGGACGAGCAGTACTTC
J gene: TRBJ2-1; D gene: NA; clone size: few; V gene: TRBV7-9; CDR3 protein: CASSAPWGSNEQFF; CDR3 DNA: TGTGCCAGCAGCGCCCCTTGGGGCAGCAATGAGCAGTTCTTC
J gene: TRBJ2-3; D gene: NA; clone size: few; V gene: TRBV4-3; CDR3 protein: CASSQDWGYRTDTQYF; CDR3 DNA: TGCGCCAGCAGCCAAGATTGGGGGTACCGCACAGATACGCAGTATTTT
J gene: TRBJ2-7; D gene: NA; clone size: few; V gene: TRBV28; CDR3 protein: CASSLLPGPSFGEQYF; CDR3 DNA: TGTGCCAGCAGTTTACTCCCGGGACCGAGCTTCGGGGAGCAGTACTTC
J gene: TRBJ1-6; D gene: NA; clone size: NA; V gene: TRBV15; CDR3 protein: CATSRRGNNSPLHF; CDR3 DNA: TGTGCCACCAGCAGACGGGGAAATAATTCACCCCTCCACTTT
J gene: TRBJ2-7; D gene: TRBD1; clone size: NA; V gene: TRBV15; CDR3 protein: CATSEGPRQGYEQYF; CDR3 DNA: TGTGCCACCAGCGAGGGGCCGAGACAGGGCTACGAGCAGTACTTC
J gene: TRBJ2-7; D gene: NA; clone size: NA; V gene: TRBV10-3; CDR3 protein: CAIADPKEQYF; CDR3 DNA: TGTGCCATCGCTGATCCAAAGGAGCAGTACTTC
J gene: TRBJ2-1; D gene: TRBD2; clone size: NA; V gene: TRBV28; CDR3 protein: CASSFVAGEGYNEQFF; CDR3 DNA: TGTGCCAGCAGTTTCGTAGCGGGGGAAGGCTACAATGAGCAGTTCTTC
J gene: TRBJ2-7; D gene: TRBD2; clone size: NA; V gene: TRBV11-2; CDR3 protein: CASSPTSGYYEQYF; CDR3 DNA: TGTGCCAGCAGCCCCACTAGCGGCTACTACGAGCAGTACTTC